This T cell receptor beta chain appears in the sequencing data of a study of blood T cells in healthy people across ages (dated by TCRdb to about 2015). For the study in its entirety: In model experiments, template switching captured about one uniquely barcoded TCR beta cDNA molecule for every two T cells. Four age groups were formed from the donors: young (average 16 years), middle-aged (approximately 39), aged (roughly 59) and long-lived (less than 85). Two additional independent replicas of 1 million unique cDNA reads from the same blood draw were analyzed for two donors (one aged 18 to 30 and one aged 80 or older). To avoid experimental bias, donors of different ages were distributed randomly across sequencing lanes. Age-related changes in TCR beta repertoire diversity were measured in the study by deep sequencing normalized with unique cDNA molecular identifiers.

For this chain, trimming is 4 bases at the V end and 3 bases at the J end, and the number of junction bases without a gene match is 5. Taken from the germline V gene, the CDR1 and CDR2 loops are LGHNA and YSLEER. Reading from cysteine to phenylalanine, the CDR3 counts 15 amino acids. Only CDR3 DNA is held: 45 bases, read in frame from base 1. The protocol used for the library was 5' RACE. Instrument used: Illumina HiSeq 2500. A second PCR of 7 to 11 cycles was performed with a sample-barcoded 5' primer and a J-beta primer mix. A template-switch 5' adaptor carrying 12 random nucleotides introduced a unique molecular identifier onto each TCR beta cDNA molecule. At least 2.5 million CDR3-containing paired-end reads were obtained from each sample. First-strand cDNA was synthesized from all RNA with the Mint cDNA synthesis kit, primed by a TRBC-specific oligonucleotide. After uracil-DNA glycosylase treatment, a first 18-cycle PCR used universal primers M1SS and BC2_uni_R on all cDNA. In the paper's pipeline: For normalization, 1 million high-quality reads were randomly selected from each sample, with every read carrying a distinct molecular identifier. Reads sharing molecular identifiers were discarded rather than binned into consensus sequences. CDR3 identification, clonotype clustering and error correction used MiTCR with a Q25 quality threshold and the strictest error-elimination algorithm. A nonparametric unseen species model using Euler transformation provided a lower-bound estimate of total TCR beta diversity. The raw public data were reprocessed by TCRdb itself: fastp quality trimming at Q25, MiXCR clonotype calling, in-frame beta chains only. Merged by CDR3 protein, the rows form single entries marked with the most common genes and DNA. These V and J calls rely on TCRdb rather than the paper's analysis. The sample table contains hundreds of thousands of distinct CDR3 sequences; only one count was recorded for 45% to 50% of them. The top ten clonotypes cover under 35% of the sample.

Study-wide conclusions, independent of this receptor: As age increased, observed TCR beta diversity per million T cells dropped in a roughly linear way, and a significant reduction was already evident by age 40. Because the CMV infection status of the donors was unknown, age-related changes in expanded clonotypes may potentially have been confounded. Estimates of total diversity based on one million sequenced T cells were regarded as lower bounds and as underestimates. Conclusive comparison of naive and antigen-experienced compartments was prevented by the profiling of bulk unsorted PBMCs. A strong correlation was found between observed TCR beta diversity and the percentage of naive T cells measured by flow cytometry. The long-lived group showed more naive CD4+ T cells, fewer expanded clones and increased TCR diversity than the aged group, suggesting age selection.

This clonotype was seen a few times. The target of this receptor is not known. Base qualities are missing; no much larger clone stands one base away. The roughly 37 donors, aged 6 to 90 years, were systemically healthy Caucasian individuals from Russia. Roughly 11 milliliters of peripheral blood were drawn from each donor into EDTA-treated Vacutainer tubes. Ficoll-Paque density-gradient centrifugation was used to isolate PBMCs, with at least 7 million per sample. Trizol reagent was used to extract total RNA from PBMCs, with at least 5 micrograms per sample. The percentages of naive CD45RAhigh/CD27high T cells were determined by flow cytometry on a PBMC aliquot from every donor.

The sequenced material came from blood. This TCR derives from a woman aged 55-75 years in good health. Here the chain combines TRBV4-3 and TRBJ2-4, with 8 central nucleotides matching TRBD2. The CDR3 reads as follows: CASSPTSGFKNIQYF. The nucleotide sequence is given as TGCGCCAGCAGCCCTACTAGCGGCTTCAAAAACATTCAGTACTTC.